This TCR beta chain originates from a study of metastatic and nonmetastatic thyroid tumors. Study at large: For malignant and benign thyroid patients, tumor or nodule tissue and blood were the sources whose repertoires were compared. Regarding the study as a whole: Versus benign nodules, malignant thyroid tumors reportedly had significantly higher TCR beta diversity, in blood and tumor.

The entire patient cohort was treatment-naive prior to thyroid surgery. This clone has a count of ten or more. As yet, its antigen is unknown. Per the study methods: Clinicopathological groups supplied CDR3 differences that were used to build a distant-metastasis classifier for papillary thyroid cancer. TCRdb reprocessed the PCR reads via MiXCR. The V and J calls, along with clone size, are taken from TCRdb and not from the paper's own processing. The sample contains tens of thousands of clones, roughly 20% of which appear only once. The CDR3 length is 16 residues. The germline CDR1 and CDR2 sequences are SGHAT and FQDESV (reference sequence). V shed 1 base and J shed 4 bases, with 16 bases lying between them.

The J gene is TRBJ1-2, the V gene TRBV11-1; possible D gene TRBD1, 6 bases. The sequenced material came from adjacent normal tissue. The TCR comes from a female donor with papillary thyroid cancer or a benign thyroid nodule (not recorded which). Some clones in this sample may be carry-over from other donors' samples. CDR3 sequence: CASSLDGGRTGYGYTF. CDR3 nucleotide sequence: TGTGCCAGCAGCTTAGACGGGGGGCGAACGGGCTATGGCTACACCTTC.